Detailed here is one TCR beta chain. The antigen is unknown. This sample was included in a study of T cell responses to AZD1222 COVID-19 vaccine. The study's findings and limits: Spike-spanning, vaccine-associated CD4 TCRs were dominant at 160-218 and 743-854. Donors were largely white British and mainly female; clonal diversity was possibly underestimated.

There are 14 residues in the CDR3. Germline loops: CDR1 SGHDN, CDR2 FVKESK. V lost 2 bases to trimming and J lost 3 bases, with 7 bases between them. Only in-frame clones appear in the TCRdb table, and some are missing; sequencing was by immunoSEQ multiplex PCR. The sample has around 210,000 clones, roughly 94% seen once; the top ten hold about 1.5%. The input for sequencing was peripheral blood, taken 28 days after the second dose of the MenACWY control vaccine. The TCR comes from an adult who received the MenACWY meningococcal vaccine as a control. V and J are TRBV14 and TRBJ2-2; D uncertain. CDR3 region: CASSQIGYTGELFF. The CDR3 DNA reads TGTGCCAGCAGCCAAATAGGGTACACCGGGGAGCTGTTTTTT.